This TCR beta chain is drawn from a study of T cell changes during pregnancy in multiple sclerosis. The repertoire was sequenced with immunoSEQ multiplex PCR; TCRdb's copy has only in-frame clones and lacks some. The sample lists around 100,000 clones; roughly nine tenths were seen once. The sequence derives from a female donor with multiple sclerosis, enrolled in a pregnancy study. Sequencing was performed on peripheral blood, taken in the second trimester of pregnancy.

The CDR3 loop is CASCQAYTGELFF. The CDR3 DNA reads TGTGCCAGTTGCCAGGCTTACACCGGGGAGCTGTTTTTT. This chain connects TRBV19 to TRBJ2-2; D is uncertain. Trimming left V 8 bases short and J 3 bases short, with 10 bases between. Per germline, CDR1 LNHDA and CDR2 SQIVND (reference sequence). The CDR3 has 13 residues.